A single sample gave rise to the 7 T cell receptor beta chains below, sequenced in a study of shared T cell receptors in the human thymus. The protocol was immunoSEQ multiplex PCR, while the TCRdb copy is restricted to in-frame clones and leaves out a portion. The profile shows hundreds of thousands of clones, roughly 94% of them singletons. The sequenced sample consisted of thymocytes. These TCRs come from a human donor.

There are a few counts of this clone. The chain couples TRBV27 to TRBJ2-2, with unresolved D. The germline V gene has CDR1 MNHEY and CDR2 SMNVEV (reference sequence). The CDR3 extends over 15 amino acids. Trimming pared 5 bases from V and 4 bases from J, leaving 14 bases between. The CDR3 sequence: CASSPTRLSTGELFF. The CDR3 region has the DNA TGTGCCAGCAGTCCCACGAGACTCTCCACCGGGGAGCTGTTTTTT.

The chain is built from TRBV21-1 and TRBJ2-5; TRBD2, the table's D call, lacks a check against the DNA. TRBV21-1 is listed as a pseudogene. The CDR3 runs to 14 residues. CDR3 sequence (DNA): TGTGCCAGGCAGGGACTAGCGGATCAAGAGACCCAGTACTTC. This translates into CARQGLADQETQYF.

The CDR3 loop is CAISVWGVTLEAFF. CDR3 coding DNA: TGTGCCATCAGTGTTTGGGGAGTAACCCTTGAAGCTTTCTTT. The chain has TRBV10-3 and TRBJ1-1, with D unclear. Trimming stripped 4 bases from V and 7 bases from J, with 16 bases between. CDR3 length equals 14 residues. Germline CDR1 and CDR2: ENHRY and SYGVKD.

This chain connects TRBV6-5 to TRBJ2-7, with TRBD2 matching 9 bases. The germline V gene has CDR1 MNHEY and CDR2 SVGAGI. This CDR3 spans 15 amino acids. The J segment lost 3 bases and the V segment lost 5 bases, leaving 8 bases of the junction unmatched. CDR3 protein: CASSQDVAGVYEQYF. The CDR3 DNA reads TGTGCCAGCAGTCAAGATGTAGCGGGAGTCTACGAGCAGTACTTC.

This chain uses TRBV29-1 with TRBJ2-1; 10 nucleotides line up with TRBD2. The ends lost 5 bases at V and 9 bases at J; junction bases unmatched: 13. The length of the CDR3 is 15 residues. In germline, CDR1 is SQVTM, CDR2 ANQGSEA. Here the CDR3 reads CSVLPGLARIGEQFF. CDR3 nucleotides: TGCAGCGTTCTTCCGGGACTAGCGAGAATCGGTGAGCAGTTCTTC.

This chain joins TRBV14 and TRBJ2-7; D is perhaps TRBD2 (6 bases). CDR3 length: 16 amino acids. V was shortened by 0 bases and J by 0 bases, with 12 bases between the two germline ends. Looked up from germline, CDR1 is SGHDN and CDR2 is FVKESK. This CDR3 reads CASSQDSARDSYEQYF. CDR3 nucleotide sequence: TGTGCCAGCAGCCAAGACTCTGCGCGGGACTCCTACGAGCAGTACTTC.

V usage is TRBV6-6 and J usage is TRBJ1-3; D call uncertain. This CDR3 is built from 14 residues. Trimming took off 4 bases at V and 3 bases at J, with 10 bases between the two ends. Germline V lookup: CDR1 MNHNY, CDR2 SVGAGI (reference sequence). Here the CDR3 DNA reads TGTGCCAGCAGTTCCACACATATTGGAAACACCATATATTTT. As protein: CASSSTHIGNTIYF.